Listed below are T cell receptor beta chains from one sample, sequenced in a study of cytomegalovirus exposure and HLA in healthy donors. Generated by immunoSEQ multiplex PCR, the TCRdb table keeps only in-frame clones and is missing some. The sample has about 190,000 clones; around three quarters are singletons. The sample comprised PBMCs. These receptors came from a woman aged 25 to 39 in good health and CMV-seronegative. Both conserved end residues are part of each CDR3. A D gene is named only where the DNA matches it firmly. A row's size may be missing; if present it is once, few, many or a size class.

>NA|TRBJ1-1|TRBV19|NA
CASSMGTPEAFF
TGTGCCAGTAGTATGGGCACACCCGAAGCTTTCTTT
>once|TRBJ1-3|TRBV5-1|TRBD1
CASSLAGTGVSSGNTIYF
TGCGCCAGCAGCTTGGCCGGGACAGGGGTCTCCTCTGGAAACACCATATATTTT
>NA|TRBJ1-4|TRBV18|TRBD1
CASSPHPPTGGEKLFF
TGTGCCAGCTCACCACACCCTCCGACAGGGGGTGAAAAACTGTTTTTT
>NA|TRBJ2-7|TRBV5-8|TRBD1
CASSLQGAPYEQYF
TGTGCCAGCAGCTTACAGGGGGCCCCCTACGAGCAGTACTTC
>NA|TRBJ2-7|TRBV4-1|TRBD1
CASNPSGTGVSYEQYF
TGCGCCAGCAACCCGTCCGGGACAGGGGTTTCCTACGAGCAGTACTTC
>NA|TRBJ1-2|TRBV5-1|NA
CASSLGPEGDYGYTF
TGCGCCAGCAGCTTGGGCCCCGAGGGGGACTATGGCTACACCTTC
>NA|TRBJ2-1|TRBV6-4|TRBD2
CASSDWDGRVNEQFF
TGTGCCAGCAGTGACTGGGACGGGAGGGTGAATGAGCAGTTCTTC
>NA|TRBJ1-5|TRBV2|TRBD1
CASSPRTGKLSNQPQHF
TGTGCCAGCAGTCCTAGGACAGGGAAATTAAGCAATCAGCCCCAGCATTTT
>NA|TRBJ2-5|TRBV4-3|TRBD2
CASSRIPGGAGRETQYF
TGCGCCAGCAGCCGAATCCCGGGGGGAGCGGGTAGAGAGACCCAGTACTTC
>NA|TRBJ1-2|TRBV2|TRBD1
CASSLSGGRSGGYTF
TGTGCCAGCAGTCTTTCAGGGGGCCGGTCGGGGGGCTACACCTTC
>NA|TRBJ2-3|TRBV19|NA
CASSPPGIRDTQYF
TGTGCCAGTAGTCCCCCCGGGATTAGAGATACGCAGTATTTT
>NA|TRBJ1-2|TRBV25-1|NA
CASSERTATNYGYTF
TGTGCCAGCAGTGAAAGGACAGCAACTAACTATGGCTACACCTTC
>NA|TRBJ2-2|TRBV7-8|TRBD2
CASSLRLAGDIGELFF
TGTGCCAGCAGCCTCCGACTAGCGGGAGACATCGGGGAGCTGTTTTTT
>NA|TRBJ2-2|TRBV4-1|TRBD2
CASSWGEGLTGELFF
TGCGCCAGCAGCTGGGGGGAGGGCCTTACCGGGGAGCTGTTTTTT
>NA|TRBJ2-1|TRBV6-1|NA
CASSETRGTYNEQFF
TGTGCCAGCAGTGAAACCCGGGGGACTTACAATGAGCAGTTCTTC
>once|TRBJ1-1|TRBV13|TRBD1
CASSPSRGLGVAFF
TGTGCCAGCAGCCCCAGTAGGGGGCTGGGGGTTGCTTTCTTT
>NA|TRBJ1-1|TRBV6-5|NA
CASTPSGGVVTEAFF
TGTGCCAGCACTCCCTCGGGAGGGGTGGTCACTGAAGCTTTCTTT
>NA|TRBJ2-7|TRBV2|NA
CASSVHPSEQYF
TGTGCCAGCAGTGTACATCCTAGCGAGCAGTACTTC
>NA|TRBJ1-1|TRBV5-1|NA
CASSQGLMNTEAFF
TGCGCCAGCAGCCAGGGACTAATGAACACTGAAGCTTTCTTT
>few|TRBJ2-1|TRBV5-1|TRBD2
CASSSQGLASGGYNEQFF
TGCGCCAGCAGCTCGCAGGGTTTGGCCAGCGGGGGGTACAATGAGCAGTTCTTC